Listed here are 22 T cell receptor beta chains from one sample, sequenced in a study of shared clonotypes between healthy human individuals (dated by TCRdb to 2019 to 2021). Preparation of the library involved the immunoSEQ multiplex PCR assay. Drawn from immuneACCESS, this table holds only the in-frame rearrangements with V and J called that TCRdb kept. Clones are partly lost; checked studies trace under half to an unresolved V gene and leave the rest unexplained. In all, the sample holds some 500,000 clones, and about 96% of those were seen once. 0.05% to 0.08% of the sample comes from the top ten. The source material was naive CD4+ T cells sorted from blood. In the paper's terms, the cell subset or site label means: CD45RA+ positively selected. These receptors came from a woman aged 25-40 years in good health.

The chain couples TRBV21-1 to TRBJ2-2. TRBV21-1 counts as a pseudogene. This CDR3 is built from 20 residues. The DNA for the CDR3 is TGTGCCAGCAGCAAATACCCCGTTAAAGACACCGAGGAGAACACCGGGGAGCTGTTTTTT. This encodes CASSKYPVKDTEENTGELFF.

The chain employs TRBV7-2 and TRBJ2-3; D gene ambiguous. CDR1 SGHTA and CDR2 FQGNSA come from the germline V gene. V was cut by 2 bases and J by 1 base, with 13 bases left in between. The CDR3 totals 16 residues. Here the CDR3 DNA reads TGTGCCAGCAGCTTACTAGGCCACCTAGGCACAGATACGCAGTATTTT. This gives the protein CASSLLGHLGTDTQYF.

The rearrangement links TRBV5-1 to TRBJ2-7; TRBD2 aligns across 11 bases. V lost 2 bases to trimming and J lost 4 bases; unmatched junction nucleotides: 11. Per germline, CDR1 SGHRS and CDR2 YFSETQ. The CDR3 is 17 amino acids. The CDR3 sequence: CASSFRTSGQKVYEQYF. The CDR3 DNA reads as TGCGCCAGCAGCTTCAGGACTAGCGGGCAAAAGGTATACGAGCAGTACTTC.

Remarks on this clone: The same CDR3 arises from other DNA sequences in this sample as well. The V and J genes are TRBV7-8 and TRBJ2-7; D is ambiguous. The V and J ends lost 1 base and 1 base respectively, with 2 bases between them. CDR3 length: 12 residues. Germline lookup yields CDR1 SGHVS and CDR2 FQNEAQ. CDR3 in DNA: TGTGCCAGCAGCTTAGGATCCTACGAGCAGTACTTC. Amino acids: CASSLGSYEQYF.

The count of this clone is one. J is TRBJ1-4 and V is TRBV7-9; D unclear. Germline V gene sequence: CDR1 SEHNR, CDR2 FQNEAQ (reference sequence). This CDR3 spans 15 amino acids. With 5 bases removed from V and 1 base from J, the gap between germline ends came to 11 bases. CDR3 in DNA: TGTGCCAGCAGCGTCGAAGGGCGAACTAATGAAAAACTGTTTTTT. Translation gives CASSVEGRTNEKLFF.

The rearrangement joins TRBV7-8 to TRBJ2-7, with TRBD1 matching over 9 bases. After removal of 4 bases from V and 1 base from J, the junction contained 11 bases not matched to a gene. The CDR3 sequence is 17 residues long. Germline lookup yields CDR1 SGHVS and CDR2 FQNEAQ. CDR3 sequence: CASSSHLPTGGSYEQYF. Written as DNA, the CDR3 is TGTGCCAGCAGCTCACACCTACCGACAGGGGGGTCCTACGAGCAGTACTTC.

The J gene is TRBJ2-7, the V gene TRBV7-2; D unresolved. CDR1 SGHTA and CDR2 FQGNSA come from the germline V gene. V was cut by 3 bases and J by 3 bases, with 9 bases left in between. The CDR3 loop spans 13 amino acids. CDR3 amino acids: CASSLQANYEQYF. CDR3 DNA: TGTGCCAGCAGCTTGCAAGCGAACTACGAGCAGTACTTC.

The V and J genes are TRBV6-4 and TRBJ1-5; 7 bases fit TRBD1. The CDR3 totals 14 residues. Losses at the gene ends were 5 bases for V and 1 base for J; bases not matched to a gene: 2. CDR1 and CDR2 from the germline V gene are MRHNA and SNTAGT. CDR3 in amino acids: CASSTTGSNQPQHF. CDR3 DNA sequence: TGTGCCAGCAGTACGACAGGGAGCAATCAGCCCCAGCATTTT.

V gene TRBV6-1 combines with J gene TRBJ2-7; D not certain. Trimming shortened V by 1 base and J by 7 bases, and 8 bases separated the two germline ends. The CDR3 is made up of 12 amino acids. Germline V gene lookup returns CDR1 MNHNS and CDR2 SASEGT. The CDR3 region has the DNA TGTGCCAGCAGTGAAGGGCGGTGGGAGCAGTACTTC. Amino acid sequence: CASSEGRWEQYF.

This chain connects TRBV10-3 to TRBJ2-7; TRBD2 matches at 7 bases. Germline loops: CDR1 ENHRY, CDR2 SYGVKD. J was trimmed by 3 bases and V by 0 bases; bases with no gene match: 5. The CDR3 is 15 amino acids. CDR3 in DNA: TGTGCCATCAGTGAGTCGATCGGCGGGGGCTACGAGCAGTACTTC. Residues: CAISESIGGGYEQYF.

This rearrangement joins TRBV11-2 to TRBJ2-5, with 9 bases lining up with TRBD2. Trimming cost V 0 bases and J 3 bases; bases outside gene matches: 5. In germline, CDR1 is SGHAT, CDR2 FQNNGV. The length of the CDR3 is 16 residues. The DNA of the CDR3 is TGTGCCAGCAGCTTAGATCATTCTAGCGGGAAAGAGACCCAGTACTTC. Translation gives CASSLDHSSGKETQYF.

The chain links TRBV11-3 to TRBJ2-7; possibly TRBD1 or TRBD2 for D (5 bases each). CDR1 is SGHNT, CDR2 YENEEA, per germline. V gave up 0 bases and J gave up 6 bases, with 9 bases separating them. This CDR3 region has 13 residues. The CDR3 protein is CASSLEGRGEQYF. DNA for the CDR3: TGTGCCAGCAGCTTAGAGGGACGTGGCGAGCAGTACTTC.

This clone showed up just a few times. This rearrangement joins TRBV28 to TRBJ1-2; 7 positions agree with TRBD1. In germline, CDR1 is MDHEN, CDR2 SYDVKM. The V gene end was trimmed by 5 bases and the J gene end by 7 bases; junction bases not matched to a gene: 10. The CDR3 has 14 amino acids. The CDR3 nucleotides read TGTGCCAGCAGTCCCTCGACAGGGATCTTTGGCTACACCTTC. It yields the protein CASSPSTGIFGYTF.

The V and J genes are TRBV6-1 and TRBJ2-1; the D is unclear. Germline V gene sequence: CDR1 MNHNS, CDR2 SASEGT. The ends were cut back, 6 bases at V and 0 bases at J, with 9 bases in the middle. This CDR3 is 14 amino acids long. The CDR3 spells CASSHVYSYNEQFF. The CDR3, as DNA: TGTGCCAGCAGCCACGTATACTCCTACAATGAGCAGTTCTTC.

As DNA, the CDR3 is TGTGCCAGCTCACCGATGGACGGGAGGACAGATACGCAGTATTTT. This translates into CASSPMDGRTDTQYF. V is TRBV18 and J is TRBJ2-3; 7 nucleotides line up with TRBD2. The germline CDR1 and CDR2 sequences are KGHSH and LQKENI. The CDR3 sequence is 15 residues long. With 3 bases clipped from V and 3 bases from J, the junction kept 6 bases outside the gene matches.

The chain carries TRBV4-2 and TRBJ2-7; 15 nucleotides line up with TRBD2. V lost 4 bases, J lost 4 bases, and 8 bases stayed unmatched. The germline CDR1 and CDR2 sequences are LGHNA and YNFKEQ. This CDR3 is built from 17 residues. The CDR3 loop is CASSRTSGRASFYEQYF. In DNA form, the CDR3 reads TGTGCCAGCAGCCGGACTAGCGGGAGGGCCTCTTTTTACGAGCAGTACTTC.

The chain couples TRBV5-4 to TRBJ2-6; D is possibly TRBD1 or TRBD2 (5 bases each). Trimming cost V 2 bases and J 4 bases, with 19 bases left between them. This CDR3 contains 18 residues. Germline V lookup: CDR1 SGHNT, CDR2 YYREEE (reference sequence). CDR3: CASSFGPGRSSGANVLTF. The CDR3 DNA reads TGTGCCAGCAGCTTTGGTCCGGGGCGGTCTTCCGGGGCCAACGTCCTGACTTTC.

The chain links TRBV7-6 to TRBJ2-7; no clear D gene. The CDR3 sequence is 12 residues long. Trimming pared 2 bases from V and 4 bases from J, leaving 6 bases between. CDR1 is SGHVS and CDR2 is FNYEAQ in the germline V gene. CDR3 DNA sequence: TGTGCCAGCAGCTTAAACGGGTACGAGCAGTACTTC. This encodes CASSLNGYEQYF.

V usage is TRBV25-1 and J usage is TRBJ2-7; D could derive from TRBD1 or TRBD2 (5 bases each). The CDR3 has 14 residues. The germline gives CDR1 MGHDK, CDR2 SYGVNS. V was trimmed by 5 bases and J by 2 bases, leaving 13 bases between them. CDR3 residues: CASSTRVGAYEQYF. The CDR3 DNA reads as TGTGCCAGCAGTACCAGGGTGGGGGCCTACGAGCAGTACTTC.

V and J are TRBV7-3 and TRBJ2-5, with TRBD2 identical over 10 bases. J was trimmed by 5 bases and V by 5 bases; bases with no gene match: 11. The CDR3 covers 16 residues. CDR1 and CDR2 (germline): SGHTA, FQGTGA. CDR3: CASSHVGTSERETQYF. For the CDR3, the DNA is TGTGCCAGCAGCCACGTCGGGACTAGCGAAAGGGAGACCCAGTACTTC. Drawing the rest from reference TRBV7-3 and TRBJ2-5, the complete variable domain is GAGVSQTPSNKVTEKGKYVELRCDPISGHTALYWYRQSLGQGPEFLIYFQGTGAADDSGLPNDRFFAVRPEGSVSTLKIQRTERGDSAVYLCASSHVGTSERETQYFGPGTRLLVL.

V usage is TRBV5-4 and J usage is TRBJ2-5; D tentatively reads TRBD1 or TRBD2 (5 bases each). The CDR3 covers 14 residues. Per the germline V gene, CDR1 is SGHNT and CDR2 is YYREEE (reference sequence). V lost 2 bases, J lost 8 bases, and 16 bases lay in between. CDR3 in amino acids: CASSFNWGTATQYF. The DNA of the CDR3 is TGTGCCAGCAGCTTCAACTGGGGGACCGCTACCCAGTACTTC.

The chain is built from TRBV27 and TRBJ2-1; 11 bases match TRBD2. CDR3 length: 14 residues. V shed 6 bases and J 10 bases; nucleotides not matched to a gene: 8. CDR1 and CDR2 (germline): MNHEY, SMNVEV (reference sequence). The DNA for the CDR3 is TGTGCCAGCAGCGGCACTAGCGGGAGTCGAGAGCAGTTCTTC. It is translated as CASSGTSGSREQFF.